The clone carrying this T cell receptor (beta chain) has only one observation. Its specificity is unknown. The method was immunoSEQ multiplex PCR; TCRdb's version includes in-frame clones alone and lacks a portion of them. The table shows roughly 270,000 clones, with roughly 86% occurring only once. Treatment defined: roughly 18 received Ad26.COV2.S at low or high dose, single or two shots; about 5 received placebo; per-sample allocation not given. Following the first vaccine or placebo injection, samples were taken on day 63. Built on an Ad26 vector, the vaccine expressed Wuhan-strain SARS-CoV-2 spike. This entry comes from a study of Ad26.COV2.S vaccination and SARS-CoV-2 variants. Study details: Donor allocation was to the COV1001 Ad26.COV2.S trial arm. The study, taken as a whole, reports: Vaccinees showed greater spike-specific TCR breadth than placebo recipients. Substantial response breadth was reportedly seen for spike-specific CD8+ and CD4+ T cells after vaccination.

With 3 bases removed from V and 5 bases from J, the gap between germline ends came to 13 bases. The CDR3 consists of 14 residues. From germline, CDR1 is LGHDT and CDR2 YNNKEL (reference sequence). This receptor was obtained from a person between 18 and 65 years old who received the Ad26.COV2.S COVID-19 vaccine or a placebo. The J gene is TRBJ1-1, the V gene TRBV3-1 (or the pseudogene TRBV3-2); no reliable D call. The material sequenced was peripheral blood, taken in a trial of Ad26.COV2.S vaccine versus placebo. The CDR3 here is CASSHPGLITEAFF. The CDR3 nucleotides read TGTGCCAGCAGCCACCCAGGATTAATAACTGAAGCTTTCTTT.